Presented here are 2 T cell receptor beta chains from one specimen sequenced in a study of cytomegalovirus exposure and HLA in healthy donors. Amplification used 60 Vbeta primers and 13 Jbeta primers. Repertoires were generated with immunoSEQ multiplex PCR, while TCRdb's copy carries only in-frame clones and drops some. This table lists around 45,000 clones. The sample taken for sequencing was PBMCs. All receptors come from a male donor in good health and CMV-seronegative.

The chain links TRBV7-3 to TRBJ1-1; D not resolved. The ends were cut back, 5 bases at V and 7 bases at J, with 14 bases in the middle. The CDR3 loop spans 13 amino acids. The germline gives CDR1 SGHTA, CDR2 FQGTGA. CDR3 residues: CASSLVGGNEAFF. CDR3 coding DNA: TGTGCCAGCAGCCTCGTAGGAGGCAATGAAGCTTTCTTT.

This chain joins TRBV30 and TRBJ2-3; 8 nucleotides agree with TRBD1. V lost 8 bases, J lost 1 base, and 5 bases stayed unmatched. The CDR3 has 13 residues. CDR1 and CDR2 from the germline V gene are GTSNPN and SVGIG (reference sequence). The CDR3 DNA reads TGTGCCAGTTCGACAGGGGGCACAGATACGCAGTATTTT. This encodes CASSTGGTDTQYF.